The rows below give T cell receptor beta chains drawn from one sample of a study of identical twins. Via MiXCR, TCRdb re-called the 5' RACE reads, giving one row per CDR3 protein. The repertoire consists of fewer than 350,000 distinct CDR3 sequences, with 6.5% to 9.5% occurring once and the leading ten covering roughly 2.1%. Another study also made use of these data, one on yellow fever vaccine responses in identical twins.

Sequencing was performed on memory (CD45RO+) T cells sorted from blood. These receptors originate from a woman aged 18-30 years in good health. Each CDR3 is given with its conserved first and last residue. Fields, in order: D gene, clone size, J gene, V gene, CDR3 DNA, CDR3 protein. A D gene is named only where the DNA matches it firmly. Clone size appears in some rows only: once, few, many, or a class for an expanded clone.

- many TRBJ2-7 TRBV10-3 TGTGCCATCAGTGATGGGCAGGGCTCCTCCTACGAGCAGTACTTC CAISDGQGSSYEQYF
TRBD1 - TRBJ2-1 TRBV27 TGTGCCAGCAGTCCCCGACAGGGAGTCAATGAGCAGTTCTTC CASSPRQGVNEQFF
- few TRBJ2-5 TRBV19 TGTGCCAGTAGTACCCGGACTTCACAAGAGACCCAGTACTTC CASSTRTSQETQYF
TRBD2 few TRBJ2-1 TRBV24-1 TGTGCCACCAGTGATCCCCTCCCGGGACTAGGTTACAATGAGCAGTTCTTC CATSDPLPGLGYNEQFF
- - TRBJ1-4 TRBV7-6 TGTGCCAGCAGCCCTCAAACACAGGGAGGAGGCGAAAAACTGTTTTTT CASSPQTQGGGEKLFF
TRBD1 many TRBJ1-2 TRBV27 TGTGCCAGCAAACCGACAGGGGCCTTAGCTAACTATGGCTACACCTTC CASKPTGALANYGYTF
- - TRBJ1-2 TRBV20-1 TGCAGTGCCCATGTGACGGAGGCTTCCTATGGCTACACCTTC CSAHVTEASYGYTF
- few TRBJ2-5 TRBV5-3 TGTGCCAGAACTTGGGAGACCCAGTACTTC CARTWETQYF
- - TRBJ2-1 TRBV28 TGTGCCAGCAGTCCCCGCACGCGAAACAATGAGCAGTTCTTC CASSPRTRNNEQFF
TRBD1 few TRBJ1-1 TRBV20-1 TGCAGTGCTAGAGAAGGGACAGGGGTATACACTGAAGCTTTCTTT CSAREGTGVYTEAFF
TRBD1 - TRBJ2-6 TRBV12-3/TRBV12-4 TGTGCCAGCAGCCCACCTACAGGGGTCTCTGGGGCCAACGTCCTGACTTTC CASSPPTGVSGANVLTF
- many TRBJ1-1 TRBV2 TGTGCCAGCAGTTACGACAGTTACACTGAAGCTTTCTTT CASSYDSYTEAFF
TRBD2 - TRBJ2-2 TRBV7-6 TGTGCCAGCAGCTCAAGCGGGGGGGTTATTCCCGGGGAGCTGTTTTTT CASSSSGGVIPGELFF
- many TRBJ2-7 TRBV3-1 TGTGCCAGCAGCCAATTGGGCGAGCAGTACTTC CASSQLGEQYF
- - TRBJ1-2 TRBV24-1 TGTGCCACCAGTGATTTTAGTGGCTACACCTTC CATSDFSGYTF
- many TRBJ2-5 TRBV20-1 TGCAGTGCTAGTAAGACGGCCTGGATGGAGACCCAGTACTTC CSASKTAWMETQYF
- - TRBJ2-3 TRBV20-1 TGCAGTGCTAGGCCACCGGGACGTCTCACAGATACGCAGTATTTT CSARPPGRLTDTQYF
- many TRBJ2-3 TRBV6-5 TGTGCCAGCAGTTACTCGGTCGGTACTAGCACAGATACGCAGTATTTT CASSYSVGTSTDTQYF
- - TRBJ1-6 TRBV14 TGTGCCAGCAGCCTAGGGACAACGGATAATTCACCCCTCCACTTT CASSLGTTDNSPLHF
- - TRBJ1-6 TRBV5-1 TGCGCCAGCAGCTTGACGGCGAGCTCCTATAATTCACCCCTCCACTTT CASSLTASSYNSPLHF
TRBD1 many TRBJ2-5 TRBV20-1 TGCAGTGCGAGGACAGGGCAAGAGACCCAGTACTTC CSARTGQETQYF
- few TRBJ2-1 TRBV29-1 TGCAGCGTTTCCTTGCGGAGCTCCTACAATGAGCAGTTCTTC CSVSLRSSYNEQFF
TRBD1 - TRBJ1-6 TRBV5-1 TGCGCCAGCAGCTGGGGGACAGATAATAATTCACCCCTCCACTTT CASSWGTDNNSPLHF
- many TRBJ2-3 TRBV20-1 TGCAGTGCTCCCCAGGGCGCCCCTTCGGATACGCAGTATTTT CSAPQGAPSDTQYF
- - TRBJ1-5 TRBV20-1 TGCAGTGCTTCCCTGGGACCCCTTAGGCATGGCAATCAGCCCCAGCATTTT CSASLGPLRHGNQPQHF
- many TRBJ2-3 TRBV29-1 TGCAGCGTCCTTAGCGCTTCTAGCACAGATACGCAGTATTTT CSVLSASSTDTQYF
TRBD1 few TRBJ2-1 TRBV11-1 TGTGCCAGCAGCTTACTGGGACAGTACTACAATGAGCAGTTCTTC CASSLLGQYYNEQFF
TRBD2 few TRBJ2-3 TRBV9 TGTGCCAGCAGCAGCCTGGCGGGAGTTTTGGATACGCAGTATTTT CASSSLAGVLDTQYF
- - TRBJ2-1 TRBV5-4 TGTGCCAGCAGCTTGGACTGGGGCTCCTACAATGAGCAGTTCTTC CASSLDWGSYNEQFF
- many TRBJ1-4 TRBV5-1 TGCGCCAGCAGCTTGGAAGGTGGAAAACTGTTTTTT CASSLEGGKLFF
- few TRBJ1-4 TRBV27 TGTGCCAGCAGTCCCAGACCGGGGTCTGAAAAACTGTTTTTT CASSPRPGSEKLFF
TRBD1 few TRBJ1-2 TRBV6-1 TGTGCCAGCGGGACAGGGGCTTTTTATGGCTACACCTTC CASGTGAFYGYTF
- many TRBJ2-6 TRBV6-1 TGTGCCAGCAGTGAAGCGGGCAGAGCCAACGTCCTGACTTTC CASSEAGRANVLTF
- - TRBJ2-4 TRBV10-3 TGTGCCATCAGTGATAGTATGTTTTGGGCCCCGGGGGCCAAAAACATTCAGTACTTC CAISDSMFWAPGAKNIQYF
- many TRBJ1-2 TRBV3-1 TGTGCCAGCAGCCACGGGCAGCAAGCTAACTATGGCTACACCTTC CASSHGQQANYGYTF
TRBD1 few TRBJ2-7 TRBV7-8 TGTGCCAGCCTCATTAGGCCGGACAGGGGATACGAGCAGTACTTC CASLIRPDRGYEQYF